This T cell receptor (beta chain) was captured in a study of blood T cell repertoires in COVID-19. Study context: The study drew acute and convalescent COVID-19 samples from the United States, Italy and Spain. The analysed material was cDNA or gDNA that came from T cells, B-cell-depleted T cells, or PBMCs.

Original processing notes: Reference gene primer amplification in the assay estimated nucleated cell counts. The repertoire was sequenced with immunoSEQ multiplex PCR; TCRdb's copy has only in-frame clones and lacks some. D and trimming were read from the DNA, whereas the V and J calls and clone size are those reported in that table. Among 130,000 to 150,000 clones listed, around 84% were seen once. This CDR3 comprises 12 residues. Looked up from germline, CDR1 is LNHNV and CDR2 is YYDKDF (reference sequence). The V end was cut by 1 base, the J end by 5 bases, with 5 bases between. This clonotype was obtained from a human donor in a cohort sampled during active COVID-19. The sequenced material came from peripheral blood. The rearrangement uses TRBV15 and TRBJ1-1; no clear D. CDR3 nucleotides: TGTGCCACCAGCAGAGGGGAGACTGAAGCTTTCTTT. Translated, it gives CATSRGETEAFF.